This TCR beta chain was documented in a study of radiation and T cells in renal cell carcinoma (dated by TCRdb to 2020 to 2022). Background on the whole study: Samples came from a clinical trial, in which primary renal cell carcinomas received 15 Gy stereotactic body radiation therapy followed by nephrectomy 4 weeks later. A total of around 50 samples underwent TCR beta sequencing, made up of about 25 tumors and roughly 27 peripheral blood samples. Across all 50 or so samples, several million unique CDR3 nucleotide sequences encoding 2,658,974 unique CDR3 amino acid sequences were identified. Overall results and qualifications from the work: With a single-armed trial design, the study had no way to address how radiation dose or scheduling affects the TCR repertoire. In blood, the top tumor clonotypes increased from baseline to 2 weeks after radiation and then shrank by 4 weeks, which suggests a temporary expansion of tumor-resident clones. Tracking of blood repertoire dynamics stopped at more than three weeks after treatment, with no follow-up past that point. Because no pretreatment tumor biopsies were available, whether clonotypes were present in the tumor at baseline could not be determined.

Worth noting for this clone: Its antigen specificity is not known. Base qualities are not at hand, and no much larger clone is one base apart.

CDR1 and CDR2, per the germline V gene, are SGHRS and YFSETQ. CDR3 length: 14 amino acids, cysteine to phenylalanine. The kept DNA is CDR3 alone, 42 bases in frame from the first base. The junction shows trimming of 0 bases on V and 10 bases on J, plus 14 bases between the germline ends. The time point label, read with the paper, signifies: baseline pretreatment blood. The treatment or condition tag for this specimen amounts to: 15 Gy SBRT to primary tumor, nephrectomy 4 weeks later. Serial peripheral blood from radiation-treated patients was sampled at baseline, 2 weeks and 4 weeks after SBRT to track tumor-enriched clonotypes. Every patient's renal cell carcinoma showed clear cell pathology. Genomic DNA for TCR sequencing was prepared using the QIAamp DNA Blood Mini Kit (Qiagen). Only samples passing all quality control checks were included in the analyses. TCR beta libraries were generated from genomic DNA with the immunoSEQ kit, following the manufacturer's recommendations. Library preparation used a first multiplex PCR with proprietary primers, then a second PCR adding unique barcodes, with bead cleanups after each round. A positive control reaction and a negative control reaction, both provided in the kit, were run with every batch of samples. The final libraries underwent checking on an Agilent 4200 TapeStation D1000 ScreenTape, volumetric pooling, and quantification by qPCR. Sequencing was performed on an Illumina NextSeq500 with a MidOutput 150-cycle cartridge, and 156 Read1 and 15 Index1 cycles were run with kit custom primers. The pooled library was loaded at approximately 1 pM, with an approximately 21% PhiX control spiked in. Regarding the original processing steps: Vendor-processed data were analyzed in R, and a clonotype was defined as all T cells sharing the same CDR3 nucleotide sequence. In the clone abundance analyses, frequencies were normalized to the 10,000 most abundant clones in each sample. Public T cell clones, averaging fewer than five per sample, were removed before analysis. Tumor-enriched clonotypes and baseline blood-enriched clonotypes were defined as those with an abundance difference of at least 32-fold between compartments. A beta-binomial differential abundance model was applied to find clonotypes that expanded or contracted between blood time points. The Baroni-Urbani and Buser coefficient was used to measure tumor-blood repertoire similarity, and groups were compared with two-tailed Wilcoxon tests in R. The table comes from immuneACCESS by way of TCRdb, which keeps in-frame sequences with V and J called. Part of the clones is missing from these tables; in studies checked, under half for an unresolved V gene and the rest for unknown reasons. V and J calls and clone size are as listed in that table; D and trimming were resolved from the DNA. The sample data list 20,000 to 25,000 clones, and around 80% of these were observed just once. The ten most abundant clones make up 35% to 45% of the sample.

Sequences were derived from blood, sampled from a patient whose treatment included radiotherapy and nephrectomy. This TCR came from a man between 60 and 70 years old with renal cell carcinoma. The chain is assembled from TRBV5-1 and TRBJ2-1, with the D gene not confidently named. The sequence in DNA is TGCGCCAGCAGCTTGGCTCTATGGGTGGAGGAGCAGTTCTTC. Translation gives CASSLALWVEEQFF.